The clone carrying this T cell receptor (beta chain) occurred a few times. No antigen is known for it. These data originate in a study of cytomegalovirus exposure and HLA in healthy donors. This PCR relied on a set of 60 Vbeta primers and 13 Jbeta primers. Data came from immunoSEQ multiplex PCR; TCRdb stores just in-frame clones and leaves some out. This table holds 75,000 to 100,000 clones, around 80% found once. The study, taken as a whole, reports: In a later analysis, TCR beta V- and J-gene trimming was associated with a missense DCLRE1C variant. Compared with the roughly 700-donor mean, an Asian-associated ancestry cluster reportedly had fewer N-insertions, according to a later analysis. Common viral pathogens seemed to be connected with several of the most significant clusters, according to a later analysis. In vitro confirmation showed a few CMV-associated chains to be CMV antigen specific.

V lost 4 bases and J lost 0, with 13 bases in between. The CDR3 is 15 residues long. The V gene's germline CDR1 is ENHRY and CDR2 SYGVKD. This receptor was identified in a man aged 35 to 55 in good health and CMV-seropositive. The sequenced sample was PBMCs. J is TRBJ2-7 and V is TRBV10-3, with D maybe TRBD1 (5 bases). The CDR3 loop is CAISGGDISSYEQYF. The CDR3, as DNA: TGTGCCATCAGTGGGGGCGACATTAGCTCCTACGAGCAGTACTTC.